The sequence of this T cell receptor beta chain was determined in a study of blood T cells in healthy people across ages. Germline values: CDR1 DFQATT, CDR2 SNEGSKA (reference sequence). The V end lost 3 bases, the J end lost 3 bases, and 18 bases lay between the germline ends. The CDR3 is 15 amino acids. In its sample, this clonotype was seen once. What it binds is unknown. General study results and limits: Diversity of TCR beta per million T cells declined in a roughly linear way with age.

Primed by a sample-barcoded 5' primer and a J-beta primer mix, a second PCR proceeded for roughly 7 to 11 cycles. TCRdb re-derived calls from the 5' RACE reads in MiXCR, one entry per CDR3 protein. Of about 1 million distinct CDR3 sequences in the sample, 40% to 55% are singletons; the top ten hold about 19%. The sequencing sample was made of blood. The chain has TRBV20-1 and TRBJ2-7; D uncertain. The TCR sequence derives from a woman aged 60-75 years in good health. The CDR3 bases are TGCAGTGCTAGCGACTGCGGACCGAAAGTCTACGAGCAGTACTTC. Protein sequence: CSASDCGPKVYEQYF.